This record covers a single T cell receptor (beta chain). This specimen belongs to a study of lymphopenia after photon versus proton radiotherapy. Per germline, CDR1 SGHAT and CDR2 FQNNGV. The V end lost 2 bases, the J end lost 11 bases, and 18 bases lay between the germline ends. This CDR3 contains 14 residues. Clones were sequenced by immunoSEQ multiplex PCR, and TCRdb holds only the in-frame ones, with some missing. The sample has some 25,000 clones, roughly 80% seen once. The clonotype originates from a woman in her seventies with pancreatic cancer. This chain uses TRBV11-2 with TRBJ1-2, with D possibly being TRBD1 (5 bases). Sequenced material: peripheral blood, taken from a patient treated with proton-based radiotherapy. As DNA, the CDR3 is TGTGCCAGCAGCTTATGGCTCAGGGAACTACGGTACACCTTC. This gives the protein CASSLWLRELRYTF.